The source of this T cell receptor (beta chain) is a study of cytomegalovirus exposure and HLA in healthy donors. Study-level information: HLA-typed donors were the source of approximately 80 million unique TCRs, which an early data release held.

This CDR3 spans 16 amino acids. Germline lookup yields CDR1 MNHNS and CDR2 SASEGT. The ends were cut back, 3 bases at V and 0 bases at J, with 15 bases in the middle. Study observations and caveats: Later on, a genetic analysis was performed. It linked a missense variant in DCLRE1C with V- and J-gene trimming of TCR beta. A later analysis revealed that TCR association rates differed between HLA loci, peaking at DRB1 and bottoming out at HLA-C. Most likely, a cluster of highly shared sequence variants arose as a sequencing artifact.

With 60 Vbeta and 13 Jbeta primers, the PCR was carried out. Libraries were prepared by immunoSEQ multiplex PCR; TCRdb keeps only in-frame clonotypes and omits some of them. The sample lists approximately 120,000 clones; under 80% were seen once. Details on this clone: As yet, its antigen is unknown.

The material sequenced was PBMCs. The sequence was collected from a woman aged 60 to 75 in good health and CMV-seropositive. This sequence joins TRBV6-1 and TRBJ2-7; D might be TRBD2 (6 bases). The CDR3 loop reads CASSDVGGLSSYEQYF. Here the CDR3 DNA reads TGTGCCAGCAGTGACGTTGGAGGGCTAAGCTCCTACGAGCAGTACTTC.